Here is one T cell receptor (beta chain) with its context. What it binds is unknown. Germline V gene sequence: CDR1 MGHRA, CDR2 YSYEKL. This CDR3 region has 17 residues. V lost 2 bases to trimming and J lost 0 bases, with 17 bases between them. The PBMCs studied were ones that came from about 10 ml fresh peripheral blood. This sample is drawn from a study of T cells in Graves' hyperthyroidism and ophthalmopathy. For the study at large: Upon initial diagnosis and before any treatment, peripheral blood was collected. Points from the study as a whole: Most thyroid-expanded clonotypes above 0.001 were also found in blood. Patients with ophthalmopathy were separated from those with stable hyperthyroidism by a 13 V-J model.

It was RNA transcripts that yielded the amplified TCR beta CDR3 regions. The TCR CDR3 first-round RT-PCR relied on the HTBI primer set. MiXCR, run by TCRdb on the multiplex PCR reads, gives a single entry per CDR3 protein. This sample has fewer than 900,000 distinct CDR3 sequences, with about 16% found just once. The sequencing input was blood. The chain recombines TRBV4-1 with TRBJ2-7; D might be TRBD1 (6 bases). This TCR was sampled from a young man with Graves' hyperthyroidism. CDR3 protein: CASSQSTQGLSSYEQYF. CDR3 DNA: TGCGCCAGCAGCCAATCGACCCAGGGGCTCAGCTCCTACGAGCAGTACTTC.